Listed below are T cell receptor beta chains from one sample, sequenced in a study of blood T cell repertoires in COVID-19. The assay was immunoSEQ multiplex PCR, and TCRdb's table has in-frame clones only and misses some. The table shows some 170,000 clones, with 82% occurring only once. Sequenced: peripheral blood. The receptor set was obtained from a woman in her 70s with acute or convalescent COVID-19. CDR3s include the opening cysteine and the closing phenylalanine or tryptophan. D genes are given only for firm matches. Not all rows give a size; the values are once, few, many and, for expanded clones, a class.

size	D	V	J	DNA	CDR3
few	-	TRBV5-4	TRBJ2-3	TGTGCCAGCAGCTTGGGGGGGCGGGGGCCTAGCACAGATACGCAGTATTTT	CASSLGGRGPSTDTQYF
few	-	TRBV4-1	TRBJ2-1	TGCGCCAGCAGCCAAGATGAGTCCAACTACAATGAGCAGTTCTTC	CASSQDESNYNEQFF
-	TRBD2	TRBV19	TRBJ2-4	TGTGCCAGTAGGTGGACTAGCGGGAGCTCGAGTTACATTCAGTACTTC	CASRWTSGSSSYIQYF
-	TRBD2	TRBV28	TRBJ2-7	TGTGCCAGCAGTGAGACTAGCGGGAGCTCTTCAACCTACGAGCAGTACTTC	CASSETSGSSSTYEQYF
few	TRBD1	TRBV9	TRBJ1-1	TGTGCCAGCAGTCCCGACAGGGACACTGAAGCTTTCTTT	CASSPDRDTEAFF
-	-	TRBV5-1	TRBJ1-3	TGCGCCAGCAGTTCCATACAGGGCTCTGGAAACACCATATATTTT	CASSSIQGSGNTIYF
-	TRBD1	TRBV27	TRBJ2-7	TGTGCCAGCAGTTTAGGTCTGGAGGGACAGGGAGCCTACGAGCAGTACTTC	CASSLGLEGQGAYEQYF
-	-	TRBV6-5	TRBJ1-2	TGTGCCAGCAGTACGGGACTGATCTATGGCTACACCTTC	CASSTGLIYGYTF
-	TRBD2	TRBV15	TRBJ2-5	TGTGCCACCAGCAGAGAAAAGGAAGCGGGGGGTGGAGAGACCCAGTACTTC	CATSREKEAGGGETQYF
-	-	TRBV27	TRBJ2-5	TGTGCCGGCAGGTGCGGGCCAGAGACCCAGTACTTC	CAGRCGPETQYF
-	TRBD1	TRBV19	TRBJ1-1	TGTGCCAGTAGTTTCTCGGACAGGGTAGGTACTGAAGCTTTCTTT	CASSFSDRVGTEAFF
-	-	TRBV4-2	TRBJ2-5	TGTGCCAGCAGCCAAGAGGGGGGACAGCGACAAGAGACCCAGTACTTC	CASSQEGGQRQETQYF
few	-	TRBV6-5	TRBJ1-2	TGTGCCAGCAGTTACGGCAGCGCCCGTTATGGCTACACCTTC	CASSYGSARYGYTF
-	TRBD2	TRBV6-5	TRBJ2-5	TGTGCCAGTGTGCGGGGGTCGGAAGAGACCCAGTACTTC	CASVRGSEETQYF
-	TRBD1	TRBV4-2	TRBJ1-1	TGTGCCAGCAGCCAAGATCCAGGGACAGGGGTTAAAACTGAAGCTTTCTTT	CASSQDPGTGVKTEAFF
-	-	TRBV19	TRBJ1-1	TGTGCCAGTAGTACAAACACAGATGTCAACACTGAAGCTTTCTTT	CASSTNTDVNTEAFF
-	-	TRBV28	TRBJ1-5	TGTGCCAGCAGTAATACAGGACGGAATAGCAATCAGCCCCAGCATTTT	CASSNTGRNSNQPQHF
-	TRBD1	TRBV10-2	TRBJ1-3	TGCGCCAGCAGTGAGGGAAGGGACAGGGGAGAAGCCACCATATATTTT	CASSEGRDRGEATIYF
-	TRBD1	TRBV30	TRBJ1-1	TGTGCCTGCGGACAGGGGGCCCTGAACACTGAAGCTTTCTTT	CACGQGALNTEAFF
few	TRBD1	TRBV7-3	TRBJ1-2	TGTGCCAGCAGCTCGGGACAGGGCGACTATGGCTACACCTTC	CASSSGQGDYGYTF
-	TRBD2	TRBV25-1	TRBJ2-1	TGTGCCAGCAGTGAATCAGCGGGAGTGTACAATGAGCAGTTCTTC	CASSESAGVYNEQFF
many	-	TRBV7-9	TRBJ1-1	TGTGCCAGCAGCCCCGACGGGGAGAGGACTGAAGCTTTCTTT	CASSPDGERTEAFF
many	-	TRBV4-3	TRBJ1-2	TGCGCCAGCAGCCACCTAACAGGGAGTGACTATGGCTACACCTTC	CASSHLTGSDYGYTF
-	-	TRBV19	TRBJ1-1	TGTGCCAGTAGTGCTGGTTGGCTGAACACTGAAGCTTTCTTT	CASSAGWLNTEAFF
-	TRBD1	TRBV5-4	TRBJ1-1	TGTGCCAGCAGCTTGGATACGGACAGGGACACTGAAGCTTTCTTT	CASSLDTDRDTEAFF
-	-	TRBV6-2/TRBV6-3	TRBJ2-1	TGTGCCAGCAGTTTACCCGGAGGTGAGCAGTTCTTC	CASSLPGGEQFF
-	TRBD2	TRBV28	TRBJ2-3	TGTGCCAGCAGTCCCCTGACCACTAGCGGGGGTTACACAGATACGCAGTATTTT	CASSPLTTSGGYTDTQYF
-	-	TRBV5-1	TRBJ1-1	TGCGCCAGCAGTCATAGGGAGGCGGACCAGGGTGAAGCTTTCTTT	CASSHREADQGEAFF
-	-	TRBV30	TRBJ2-3	TGTGCCTGGAGCCCGACAGGCACAGATACGCAGTATTTT	CAWSPTGTDTQYF
-	TRBD2	TRBV18	TRBJ2-3	TGTGCCAGCTCACCCGCGGGGGGGAACGCAGATACGCAGTATTTT	CASSPAGGNADTQYF
-	-	TRBV29-1	TRBJ2-3	TGCAGCGTTGAAGATCACCGAGAGCGCCGCACAGATACGCAGTATTTT	CSVEDHRERRTDTQYF
-	TRBD1	TRBV4-1	TRBJ1-2	TGCGCCAGCAGCCAAGTTACCGGGACAGGGGCCCGCGGGGATGGCTACACCTTC	CASSQVTGTGARGDGYTF
few	-	TRBV10-3	TRBJ2-2	TGTGCCATCAGTGAGTCGAGGACAGACCTGAACACCGGGGAGCTGTTTTTT	CAISESRTDLNTGELFF
-	-	TRBV3-1/TRBV3-2	TRBJ2-6	TGTGCCAGCAGCCAAGGCAGGGATGGGGCCAACGTCCTGACTTTC	CASSQGRDGANVLTF
-	-	TRBV6-2/TRBV6-3	TRBJ1-5	TGTGCCAGCAGTTACTTCTCGGGACTTGGCCAGCCCCAGCATTTT	CASSYFSGLGQPQHF
-	TRBD2	TRBV11-1	TRBJ2-1	TGTGCCAGCAGTCCCCAGCGGGGGGGGCCAGAGCAGTTCTTC	CASSPQRGGPEQFF
once	-	TRBV6-5	TRBJ1-1	TGTGCCAGCAGTTCAAACGGACAGAACACTGAAGCTTTCTTT	CASSSNGQNTEAFF
-	TRBD1	TRBV9	TRBJ1-6	TGTGCCAGCAGCGATAGACAGGGGGTGACGGGTACACCCCTCCACTTT	CASSDRQGVTGTPLHF